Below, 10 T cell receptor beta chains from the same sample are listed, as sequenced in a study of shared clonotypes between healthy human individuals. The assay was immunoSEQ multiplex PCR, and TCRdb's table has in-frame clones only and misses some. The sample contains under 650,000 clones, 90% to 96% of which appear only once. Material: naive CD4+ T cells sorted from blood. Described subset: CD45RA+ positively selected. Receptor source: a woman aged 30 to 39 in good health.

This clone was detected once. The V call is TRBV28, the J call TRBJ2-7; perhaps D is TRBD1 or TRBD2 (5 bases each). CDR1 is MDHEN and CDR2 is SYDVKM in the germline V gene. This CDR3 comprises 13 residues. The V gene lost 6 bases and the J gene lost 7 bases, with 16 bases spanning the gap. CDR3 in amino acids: CASSRTDTGEQYF. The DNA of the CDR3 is TGTGCCAGCAGCAGGACGGACACGGGGGAGCAGTACTTC.

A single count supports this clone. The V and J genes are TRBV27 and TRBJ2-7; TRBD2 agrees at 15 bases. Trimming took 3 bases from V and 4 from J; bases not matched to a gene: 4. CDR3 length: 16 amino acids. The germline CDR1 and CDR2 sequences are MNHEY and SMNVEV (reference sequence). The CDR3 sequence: CASSFSGLAGGYEQYF. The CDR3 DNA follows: TGTGCCAGCAGTTTCTCGGGACTAGCGGGAGGATACGAGCAGTACTTC.

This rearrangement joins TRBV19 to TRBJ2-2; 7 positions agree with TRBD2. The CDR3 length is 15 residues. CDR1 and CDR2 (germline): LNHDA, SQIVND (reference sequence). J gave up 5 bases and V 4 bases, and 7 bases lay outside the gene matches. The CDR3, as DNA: TGTGCCAGTAGTAATAGGGAGGGAATGACCGGGGAGCTGTTTTTT. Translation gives CASSNREGMTGELFF.

DNA of the CDR3: TGTGCCAGCAGGTGGACAGGGGGTTATAGCAATCAGCCCCAGCATTTT. This codes for CASRWTGGYSNQPQHF. The V and J genes are TRBV28 and TRBJ1-5; 10 nucleotides agree with TRBD1. J gave up 0 bases and V 6 bases, and 5 bases lay outside the gene matches. Germline CDR1 and CDR2: MDHEN and SYDVKM. CDR3 length: 16 residues.

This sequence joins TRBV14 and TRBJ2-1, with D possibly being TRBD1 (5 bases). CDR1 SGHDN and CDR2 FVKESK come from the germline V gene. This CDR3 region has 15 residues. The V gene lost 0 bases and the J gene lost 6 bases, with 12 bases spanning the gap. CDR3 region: CASSQEGKGLNEQFF. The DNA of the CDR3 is TGTGCCAGCAGCCAAGAAGGGAAGGGGCTCAATGAGCAGTTCTTC.

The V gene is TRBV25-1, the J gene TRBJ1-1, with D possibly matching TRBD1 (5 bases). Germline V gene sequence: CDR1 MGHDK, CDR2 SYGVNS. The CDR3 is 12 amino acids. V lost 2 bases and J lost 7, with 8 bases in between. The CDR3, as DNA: TGTGCCAGCAGTGAACCTCAGGGTGAAGCTTTCTTT. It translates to CASSEPQGEAFF.

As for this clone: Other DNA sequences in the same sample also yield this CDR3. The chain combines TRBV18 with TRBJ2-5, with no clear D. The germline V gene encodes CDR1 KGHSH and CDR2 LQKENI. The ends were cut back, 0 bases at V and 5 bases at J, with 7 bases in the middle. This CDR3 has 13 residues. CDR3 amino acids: CASSPPVLETQYF. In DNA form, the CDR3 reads TGTGCCAGCTCACCACCGGTCTTGGAGACCCAGTACTTC.

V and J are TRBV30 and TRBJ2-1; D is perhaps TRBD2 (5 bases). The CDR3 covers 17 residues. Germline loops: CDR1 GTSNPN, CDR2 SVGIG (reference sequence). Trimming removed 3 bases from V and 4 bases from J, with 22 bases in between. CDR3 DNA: TGTGCCTGGAGCGCAGGCCTAGTACCGTCGGGGTACAATGAGCAGTTCTTC. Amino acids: CAWSAGLVPSGYNEQFF.

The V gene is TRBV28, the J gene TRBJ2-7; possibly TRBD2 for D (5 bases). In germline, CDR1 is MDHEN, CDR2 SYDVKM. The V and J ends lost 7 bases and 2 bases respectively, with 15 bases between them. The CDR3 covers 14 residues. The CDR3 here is CASIGGQNPYEQYF. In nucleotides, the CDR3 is TGTGCCAGCATAGGCGGGCAGAACCCCTACGAGCAGTACTTC.

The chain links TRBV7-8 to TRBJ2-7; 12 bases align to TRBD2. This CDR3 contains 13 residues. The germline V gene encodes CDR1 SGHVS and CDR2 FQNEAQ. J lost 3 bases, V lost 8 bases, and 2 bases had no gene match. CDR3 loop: CASRTSGIYEQYF. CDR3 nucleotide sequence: TGTGCCAGCCGGACTAGCGGGATCTACGAGCAGTACTTC.